This is a list of T cell receptor beta chains from one sample in a study of blood T cell repertoires in COVID-19. TCRdb's table, derived via immunoSEQ multiplex PCR, lists solely in-frame clones and lacks some. The sample contains approximately 200,000 clones, about nine tenths of which appear only once. The material sequenced was PBMCs or T cells enriched from blood (not recorded which). These receptor sequences come from a woman aged 30 to 39 who had recovered from COVID-19. Both conserved end residues are part of each CDR3. Fields, in order: J gene, V gene, clone size, D gene, CDR3 DNA, CDR3 protein. D genes are given only for firm matches. Clone size appears in some rows only: once, few, many, or a class for an expanded clone.

J: TRBJ2-3
V: TRBV3-1/TRBV3-2
size: NA
D: NA
DNA: TGTGCCAGCAGCTTTCAGAAAGGGGGGCAGTATTTT
CDR3: CASSFQKGGQYF

J: TRBJ1-2
V: TRBV2
size: NA
D: TRBD1
DNA: TGTGCCAGCAGCTACACAGGGGCCGTCTATGGCTACACCTTC
CDR3: CASSYTGAVYGYTF

J: TRBJ2-5
V: TRBV18
size: once
D: TRBD1
DNA: TGTGCCAGCTCACCACTATCCCTGGACAGGGGAGGAGAGACCCAGTACTTC
CDR3: CASSPLSLDRGGETQYF

J: TRBJ1-1
V: TRBV5-5
size: NA
D: NA
DNA: TGTGCCAGCAGTTCAGTTATACAAAAGAACACTGAAGCTTTCTTT
CDR3: CASSSVIQKNTEAFF

J: TRBJ1-1
V: TRBV7-8
size: once
D: TRBD1
DNA: TGTGCCAGCAGCGCGGACAGGGCGACTGAAGCTTTCTTT
CDR3: CASSADRATEAFF

J: TRBJ1-2
V: TRBV19
size: once
D: TRBD1
DNA: TGTGCCAGTAGTACCCGACAGGGTGGCTATGGCTACACCTTC
CDR3: CASSTRQGGYGYTF

J: TRBJ2-2
V: TRBV19
size: NA
D: NA
DNA: TGTGCCAGTATCAAACAGGGTCACGGGGAGCTGTTTTTT
CDR3: CASIKQGHGELFF

J: TRBJ2-7
V: TRBV27
size: once
D: NA
DNA: TGTGCCAGCAGTCCCCTTTCGGGGAGAGGATGGTACGAGCAGTACTTC
CDR3: CASSPLSGRGWYEQYF

J: TRBJ1-1
V: TRBV28
size: NA
D: NA
DNA: TGTGCCAGCAGTTTAGGGGGGGACACTGAAGCTTTCTTT
CDR3: CASSLGGDTEAFF

J: TRBJ2-5
V: TRBV5-1
size: NA
D: NA
DNA: TGCGCCAGCAGCTTGGCAGGGAACAAAGAGACCCAGTACTTC
CDR3: CASSLAGNKETQYF

J: TRBJ1-1
V: TRBV27
size: NA
D: NA
DNA: TGTGCCAGCAGTCCCCCAGCGGATATGAACACTGAAGCTTTCTTT
CDR3: CASSPPADMNTEAFF